These 11 T cell receptor beta chains were sequenced from one sample in a study of blood T cell repertoires in COVID-19. TCRdb's table, derived via immunoSEQ multiplex PCR, lists solely in-frame clones and lacks some. The sample carries 440,000 or so clones, 70% to 90% recorded once. The sample taken for sequencing was peripheral blood. The receptors shown here come from a middle-aged woman with COVID-19, enrolled during active disease.

The chain is built from TRBV18 and TRBJ2-2; 7 bases map to TRBD1. V gave up 2 bases and J gave up 2 bases; unmatched junction bases: 8. The germline V gene has CDR1 KGHSH and CDR2 LQKENI. This CDR3 is built from 17 residues. The CDR3 sequence is CASSPSLTGRNTGELFF. For the CDR3, the DNA is TGTGCCAGCTCACCAAGTCTGACAGGGAGAAACACCGGGGAGCTGTTTTTT.

The chain recombines TRBV24-1 with TRBJ1-2; D might be TRBD1 (5 bases). The CDR3 spans 14 residues. Trimming removed 4 bases from V and 6 bases from J, with 14 bases in between. Germline values: CDR1 KGHDR, CDR2 SFDVKD. The CDR3 DNA reads TGTGCCACCAGTGACCCACTACAGGCTAATGGCTACACCTTC. Encoded protein: CATSDPLQANGYTF.

As regards this clone: Other DNA sequences in the sample encode the same CDR3. The chain employs TRBV12-3 or TRBV12-4 and TRBJ1-2; possible D gene TRBD1, 5 bases. Trimming removed 2 bases from V and 4 bases from J, with 8 bases in between. This CDR3 has 13 residues. DNA of the CDR3: TGTGCCAGCAGTTTACAGGGAAGCTATGGCTACACCTTC. The encoded protein is CASSLQGSYGYTF.

The chain employs TRBV28 and TRBJ1-3; D is undetermined. This CDR3 is built from 15 residues. V was trimmed by 5 bases and J by 4 bases, leaving 15 bases between them. Germline CDR1 reads MDHEN; CDR2 reads SYDVKM. CDR3 nucleotide sequence: TGTGCCAGCAGTCCCCGAGGAGGTCTAGGAAACACCATATATTTT. Protein sequence: CASSPRGGLGNTIYF.

This rearrangement joins TRBV28 to TRBJ1-6; D is possibly TRBD1 (6 bases). CDR3 size: 16 residues. Trimming took off 5 bases at V and 5 bases at J, with 16 bases between the two ends. In germline, CDR1 is MDHEN, CDR2 SYDVKM. The CDR3 DNA sequence: TGTGCCAGCAGTACCCTGGGACACCCAAATAATTCACCCCTCCACTTT. Protein: CASSTLGHPNNSPLHF.

The rearrangement joins TRBV19 to TRBJ1-1, with D uncertain. The CDR3 covers 14 residues. The V end was cut by 5 bases, the J end by 0 bases, with 10 bases between. Germline V gives CDR1 LNHDA, CDR2 SQIVND (reference sequence). In DNA form, the CDR3 reads TGTGCCAGTAGTTCTCAGGTGTTGAACACTGAAGCTTTCTTT. This gives the protein CASSSQVLNTEAFF.

The CDR3 sequence is CASSLLVFRSGSNQPQHF. Written as DNA, the CDR3 is TGTGCCAGCAGTTTACTCGTTTTCAGGTCAGGGAGCAATCAGCCCCAGCATTTT. V is TRBV28 and J is TRBJ1-5; TRBD1 might be the D (5 bases). Germline-derived CDR1 and CDR2 are MDHEN and SYDVKM. The CDR3 spans 18 residues. V dropped 2 bases and J dropped 1 base, with 18 bases sitting between them.

V and J are TRBV4-3 and TRBJ1-5, with D possibly TRBD1 on 6 matching bases. Germline V gene sequence: CDR1 LGHNA, CDR2 YSLEER. The CDR3 covers 15 residues. Trimming took 0 bases from V and 5 from J, leaving 11 bases between them. CDR3: CASSQDRGGDQPQHF. CDR3 nucleotide sequence: TGCGCCAGCAGCCAAGATAGGGGGGGCGATCAGCCCCAGCATTTT.

The chain is built from TRBV24-1 and TRBJ2-1, with 10 bases aligning to TRBD2. Germline values: CDR1 KGHDR, CDR2 SFDVKD. The trim removed 9 bases at V and 2 bases at J, leaving 6 bases unmatched. The CDR3 loop spans 15 amino acids. CDR3 residues: CATSKRGGPYNEQFF. The CDR3 DNA sequence: TGTGCCACCTCGAAGCGGGGGGGCCCCTACAATGAGCAGTTCTTC.

The chain has TRBV7-3 and TRBJ1-1; tentative D call: TRBD1 (6 bases). Germline loops: CDR1 SGHTA, CDR2 FQGTGA. V gave up 0 bases and J gave up 5 bases, with 13 bases separating them. This CDR3 region has 15 residues. The CDR3 region has the DNA TGTGCCAGCAGCTTAACCTCAAGGGGGAGAACTGAAGCTTTCTTT. Its protein product is CASSLTSRGRTEAFF.

This sequence joins TRBV9 and TRBJ2-2; possible D gene TRBD2, 5 bases. This CDR3 is 19 amino acids long. Deletions cut 4 bases from V and 0 bases from J, with 22 bases between. The germline V gene encodes CDR1 SGDLS and CDR2 YYNGEE. Here the CDR3 DNA reads TGTGCCAGCAGCCATCGCCCGGGTGGGAGTCAGGCGAACACCGGGGAGCTGTTTTTT. Translating gives CASSHRPGGSQANTGELFF.